A selection of T cell receptor beta chains follows, all from one sample in a study of T-cell memory formation after mild COVID-19. TCRdb re-analysed the 5' RACE reads in MiXCR, keeping a single row per CDR3 protein. This sample yields some 600,000 distinct CDR3 sequences, of which 17% are seen a single time; about 7.5% belongs to the top ten. Sequenced material: PBMCs or a T cell subset sorted from them (not recorded which). The receptors shown here come from an adult woman who had mild COVID-19 (a few samples of this study predate the infection). Cell type and time point are not known. Each CDR3 is given with its conserved first and last residue. Each record gives: D gene, J gene, V gene, clone size, CDR3 length, CDR3 protein, CDR3 DNA. The D gene is left open where the match is weak. Some rows mark clone size as missing; the rest say once, few, many or name a class of expanded clone.

D gene: -
J gene: TRBJ1-1
V gene: TRBV12-3/TRBV12-4
clone size: few
CDR3 length: 13
CDR3 protein: CASSMGGRSEAFF
CDR3 DNA: TGTGCCAGCAGTATGGGGGGGCGATCTGAAGCTTTCTTT

D gene: -
J gene: TRBJ2-5
V gene: TRBV5-1
clone size: -
CDR3 length: 15
CDR3 protein: CASSSGPTTGETQYF
CDR3 DNA: TGCGCCAGCAGCTCCGGCCCGACGACAGGAGAGACCCAGTACTTC

D gene: -
J gene: TRBJ2-2
V gene: TRBV4-1
clone size: -
CDR3 length: 15
CDR3 protein: CASSQGGGRTGELFF
CDR3 DNA: TGCGCCAGCAGCCAGGGGGGCGGACGGACCGGGGAGCTGTTTTTT

D gene: TRBD2
J gene: TRBJ2-3
V gene: TRBV15
clone size: many
CDR3 length: 17
CDR3 protein: CATSRDSSGGSTDTQYF
CDR3 DNA: TGTGCCACCAGCAGAGATAGCAGCGGGGGGAGCACAGATACGCAGTATTTT

D gene: -
J gene: TRBJ2-7
V gene: TRBV10-3
clone size: few
CDR3 length: 16
CDR3 protein: CAISESPVRSSYEQYF
CDR3 DNA: TGTGCCATCAGTGAGTCGCCGGTGAGGAGCTCCTACGAGCAGTACTTC

D gene: -
J gene: TRBJ1-1
V gene: TRBV7-6
clone size: -
CDR3 length: 11
CDR3 protein: CASSPLQGAFF
CDR3 DNA: TGTGCCAGCAGCCCTTTACAAGGGGCTTTCTTT

D gene: TRBD2
J gene: TRBJ2-1
V gene: TRBV11-3
clone size: -
CDR3 length: 16
CDR3 protein: CASSPRLAGLHNEQFF
CDR3 DNA: TGTGCCAGCAGCCCCCGACTAGCGGGACTTCACAATGAGCAGTTCTTC

D gene: -
J gene: TRBJ2-5
V gene: TRBV7-8
clone size: few
CDR3 length: 15
CDR3 protein: CASSLAGPLDETQYF
CDR3 DNA: TGTGCCAGCAGCTTAGCCGGGCCGCTGGATGAGACCCAGTACTTC

D gene: TRBD1
J gene: TRBJ1-1
V gene: TRBV9
clone size: few
CDR3 length: 14
CDR3 protein: CASSVGTGPGEAFF
CDR3 DNA: TGTGCCAGCAGCGTTGGGACAGGGCCCGGTGAAGCTTTCTTT

D gene: TRBD1
J gene: TRBJ2-7
V gene: TRBV6-5
clone size: -
CDR3 length: 15
CDR3 protein: CASSLGRGGGYEQYF
CDR3 DNA: TGTGCCAGCAGTCTGGGGCGAGGGGGCGGCTACGAGCAGTACTTC

D gene: TRBD1
J gene: TRBJ1-2
V gene: TRBV6-1
clone size: -
CDR3 length: 18
CDR3 protein: CASSAQGVYLLLNYGYTF
CDR3 DNA: TGTGCCAGCAGTGCCCAGGGGGTTTACCTCCTACTTAACTATGGCTACACCTTC

D gene: -
J gene: TRBJ1-4
V gene: TRBV5-1
clone size: -
CDR3 length: 18
CDR3 protein: CASSLWGQGIQTNEKLFF
CDR3 DNA: TGCGCCAGCAGCTTGTGGGGGCAGGGAATTCAAACTAATGAAAAACTGTTTTTT

D gene: TRBD2
J gene: TRBJ2-3
V gene: TRBV3-1
clone size: few
CDR3 length: 16
CDR3 protein: CASSQVVAGGTDTQYF
CDR3 DNA: TGTGCCAGCAGCCAAGTAGTAGCGGGGGGCACAGATACGCAGTATTTT

D gene: TRBD1
J gene: TRBJ1-2
V gene: TRBV12-3/TRBV12-4
clone size: -
CDR3 length: 15
CDR3 protein: CASSPWDRGNYGYTF
CDR3 DNA: TGTGCCAGCAGTCCCTGGGACAGGGGGAACTATGGCTACACCTTC

D gene: -
J gene: TRBJ1-6
V gene: TRBV15
clone size: few
CDR3 length: 14
CDR3 protein: CATSRAGRESPLHF
CDR3 DNA: TGTGCCACCAGCAGAGCTGGGAGGGAGTCACCCCTCCACTTT

D gene: -
J gene: TRBJ1-4
V gene: TRBV6-5
clone size: few
CDR3 length: 18
CDR3 protein: CASSYLGQTKTTNEKLFF
CDR3 DNA: TGTGCCAGCAGTTACCTTGGGCAGACTAAAACAACTAATGAAAAACTGTTTTTT

D gene: -
J gene: TRBJ1-2
V gene: TRBV7-2
clone size: -
CDR3 length: 15
CDR3 protein: CASSLAFGGDYGYTF
CDR3 DNA: TGTGCCAGCAGCTTAGCTTTTGGGGGGGACTATGGCTACACCTTC

D gene: -
J gene: TRBJ2-3
V gene: TRBV12-3/TRBV12-4
clone size: few
CDR3 length: 14
CDR3 protein: CASTLGVNTDTQYF
CDR3 DNA: TGTGCCAGCACCCTGGGTGTTAACACAGATACGCAGTATTTT

D gene: -
J gene: TRBJ2-7
V gene: TRBV4-3
clone size: few
CDR3 length: 13
CDR3 protein: CASSRRLFFEQYF
CDR3 DNA: TGCGCCAGCAGCCGGCGGCTATTTTTCGAGCAGTACTTC

D gene: -
J gene: TRBJ2-7
V gene: TRBV29-1
clone size: -
CDR3 length: 11
CDR3 protein: CSVGQPYEQYF
CDR3 DNA: TGCAGCGTTGGTCAGCCCTACGAGCAGTACTTC

D gene: -
J gene: TRBJ2-3
V gene: TRBV5-5
clone size: -
CDR3 length: 15
CDR3 protein: CASSLLEESTDTQYF
CDR3 DNA: TGTGCCAGCAGCTTGCTAGAGGAGAGCACAGATACGCAGTATTTT

D gene: -
J gene: TRBJ2-2
V gene: TRBV7-9
clone size: -
CDR3 length: 15
CDR3 protein: CASSLGRGATGELFF
CDR3 DNA: TGTGCCAGCAGCTTAGGCAGGGGCGCCACCGGGGAGCTGTTTTTT

D gene: TRBD2
J gene: TRBJ2-6
V gene: TRBV20-1
clone size: few
CDR3 length: 18
CDR3 protein: CSAASGTSGNSGANVLTF
CDR3 DNA: TGCAGTGCTGCCTCCGGGACTAGCGGGAACTCTGGGGCCAACGTCCTGACTTTC

D gene: -
J gene: TRBJ2-5
V gene: TRBV18
clone size: -
CDR3 length: 15
CDR3 protein: CASSPANRGDQTQYF
CDR3 DNA: TGTGCCAGCTCACCTGCTAACCGAGGTGATCAGACCCAGTACTTC

D gene: -
J gene: TRBJ2-3
V gene: TRBV5-1
clone size: -
CDR3 length: 16
CDR3 protein: CASSLGKPASTDTQYF
CDR3 DNA: TGCGCCAGCAGCTTGGGAAAGCCAGCTAGCACAGATACGCAGTATTTT

D gene: -
J gene: TRBJ2-1
V gene: TRBV7-2
clone size: -
CDR3 length: 13
CDR3 protein: CASSSHRVGEQFF
CDR3 DNA: TGTGCCAGCAGCTCACACAGGGTCGGGGAGCAGTTCTTC

D gene: TRBD1
J gene: TRBJ1-1
V gene: TRBV3-1
clone size: few
CDR3 length: 17
CDR3 protein: CASSQAPGQLLNTEAFF
CDR3 DNA: TGTGCCAGCAGCCAAGCTCCGGGACAGCTTCTTAACACTGAAGCTTTCTTT

D gene: TRBD2
J gene: TRBJ2-2
V gene: TRBV24-1
clone size: few
CDR3 length: 18
CDR3 protein: CATSDLRSGGVGTGELFF
CDR3 DNA: TGTGCCACCAGTGATTTAAGAAGCGGGGGGGTTGGCACCGGGGAGCTGTTTTTT

D gene: TRBD2
J gene: TRBJ2-7
V gene: TRBV10-3
clone size: -
CDR3 length: 13
CDR3 protein: CALGLAGGSEQYF
CDR3 DNA: TGTGCCCTTGGACTAGCGGGAGGAAGCGAGCAGTACTTC

D gene: -
J gene: TRBJ1-2
V gene: TRBV6-1
clone size: once
CDR3 length: 18
CDR3 protein: CASSATRGAVGVNYGYTF
CDR3 DNA: TGTGCCAGCAGTGCGACCCGGGGAGCCGTTGGCGTTAACTATGGCTACACCTTC

D gene: TRBD1
J gene: TRBJ2-7
V gene: TRBV5-1
clone size: few
CDR3 length: 14
CDR3 protein: CASSPTGTGGEQYF
CDR3 DNA: TGCGCCAGCAGCCCAACCGGGACAGGTGGCGAGCAGTACTTC

D gene: -
J gene: TRBJ1-1
V gene: TRBV9
clone size: few
CDR3 length: 14
CDR3 protein: CASSVGGGLSEAFF
CDR3 DNA: TGTGCCAGCAGCGTAGGGGGGGGGCTGTCTGAAGCTTTCTTT

D gene: -
J gene: TRBJ2-7
V gene: TRBV12-3/TRBV12-4
clone size: -
CDR3 length: 13
CDR3 protein: CASSFGGSGEQYF
CDR3 DNA: TGTGCCAGCAGTTTTGGGGGTTCGGGCGAGCAGTACTTC

D gene: TRBD1
J gene: TRBJ2-7
V gene: TRBV5-1
clone size: few
CDR3 length: 15
CDR3 protein: CASSLEQGAPYEQYF
CDR3 DNA: TGCGCCAGCAGCTTGGAACAGGGGGCCCCCTACGAGCAGTACTTC

D gene: -
J gene: TRBJ2-3
V gene: TRBV7-2
clone size: -
CDR3 length: 17
CDR3 protein: CASSLRGTGGGSNTQYF
CDR3 DNA: TGTGCCAGCAGCTTGAGGGGGACGGGCGGGGGAAGCAATACGCAGTATTTT

D gene: -
J gene: TRBJ1-2
V gene: TRBV12-3/TRBV12-4
clone size: many
CDR3 length: 12
CDR3 protein: CASSLIPYGYTF
CDR3 DNA: TGTGCCAGCAGTCTGATCCCTTATGGCTACACCTTC

D gene: -
J gene: TRBJ1-1
V gene: TRBV12-3/TRBV12-4
clone size: -
CDR3 length: 14
CDR3 protein: CASSLGGLNIEAFF
CDR3 DNA: TGTGCCAGCAGCCTCGGGGGACTTAATATTGAAGCTTTCTTT

D gene: -
J gene: TRBJ2-6
V gene: TRBV20-1
clone size: -
CDR3 length: 16
CDR3 protein: CSASQFTGPGANVLTF
CDR3 DNA: TGCAGTGCTAGCCAATTCACAGGTCCTGGGGCCAACGTCCTGACTTTC

D gene: -
J gene: TRBJ2-7
V gene: TRBV7-9
clone size: few
CDR3 length: 14
CDR3 protein: CASSSTPHGPEEYF
CDR3 DNA: TGTGCCAGCAGCTCTACTCCCCATGGACCCGAGGAGTACTTC

D gene: -
J gene: TRBJ1-2
V gene: TRBV2
clone size: few
CDR3 length: 14
CDR3 protein: CASRTDRASYGYTF
CDR3 DNA: TGTGCCAGCAGGACGGACCGCGCCAGCTATGGCTACACCTTC

D gene: -
J gene: TRBJ1-4
V gene: TRBV6-5
clone size: -
CDR3 length: 15
CDR3 protein: CASSYTGVFNEKLFF
CDR3 DNA: TGTGCCAGCAGTTATACGGGGGTCTTTAATGAAAAACTGTTTTTT

D gene: -
J gene: TRBJ2-7
V gene: TRBV6-2/TRBV6-3
clone size: few
CDR3 length: 16
CDR3 protein: CASSYARVLGSYEQYF
CDR3 DNA: TGTGCCAGCAGCTACGCGCGGGTCCTGGGCTCCTACGAGCAGTACTTC

D gene: -
J gene: TRBJ1-1
V gene: TRBV7-9
clone size: -
CDR3 length: 17
CDR3 protein: CASSLAPASKANTEAFF
CDR3 DNA: TGTGCCAGCAGCTTAGCCCCGGCGTCTAAGGCGAACACTGAAGCTTTCTTT

D gene: -
J gene: TRBJ2-1
V gene: TRBV4-3
clone size: -
CDR3 length: 16
CDR3 protein: CASSQGFRGMYNEQFF
CDR3 DNA: TGCGCCAGCAGCCAAGGTTTCAGGGGAATGTACAATGAGCAGTTCTTC

D gene: TRBD1
J gene: TRBJ2-3
V gene: TRBV5-5
clone size: many
CDR3 length: 15
CDR3 protein: CASSTRQGTTDTQYF
CDR3 DNA: TGTGCCAGCAGCACCAGACAGGGGACTACAGATACGCAGTATTTT

D gene: -
J gene: TRBJ1-1
V gene: TRBV29-1
clone size: few
CDR3 length: 16
CDR3 protein: CSVEFEAAQGDTEAFF
CDR3 DNA: TGCAGCGTTGAATTTGAAGCGGCGCAAGGGGACACTGAAGCTTTCTTT

D gene: -
J gene: TRBJ2-7
V gene: TRBV7-2
clone size: -
CDR3 length: 15
CDR3 protein: CASSQGGTTSYEQYF
CDR3 DNA: TGTGCCAGCAGCCAGGGGGGGACAACTTCCTACGAGCAGTACTTC

D gene: -
J gene: TRBJ2-5
V gene: TRBV15
clone size: -
CDR3 length: 16
CDR3 protein: CATSRLGGRYQETQYF
CDR3 DNA: TGTGCCACCAGCCGCCTTGGGGGCAGGTACCAAGAGACCCAGTACTTC

D gene: -
J gene: TRBJ1-2
V gene: TRBV18
clone size: -
CDR3 length: 15
CDR3 protein: CASSPLQGLLHGYTF
CDR3 DNA: TGTGCCAGCTCACCACTTCAGGGACTGCTTCATGGCTACACCTTC

D gene: -
J gene: TRBJ1-5
V gene: TRBV6-5
clone size: few
CDR3 length: 13
CDR3 protein: CASSYTRNQPQHF
CDR3 DNA: TGTGCCAGCAGTTATACGAGGAATCAGCCCCAGCATTTT

D gene: -
J gene: TRBJ1-1
V gene: TRBV29-1
clone size: few
CDR3 length: 14
CDR3 protein: CSVEGTGMNTEAFF
CDR3 DNA: TGCAGCGTTGAAGGAACAGGCATGAACACTGAAGCTTTCTTT

D gene: -
J gene: TRBJ1-1
V gene: TRBV6-5
clone size: few
CDR3 length: 12
CDR3 protein: CASSRAGSEAFF
CDR3 DNA: TGTGCCAGCAGCCGGGCGGGCAGTGAAGCTTTCTTT